The sequence of this T cell receptor (beta chain) was determined in a study of blood T cells in healthy people across ages. It was with a sample-barcoded 5' primer and a J-beta primer mix that a second PCR of about 6 to 11 cycles was run. TCRdb ran MiXCR on the 5' RACE reads and lists one entry per CDR3 protein. The data contain roughly 1,000,000 distinct CDR3 sequences, approximately 25% of them seen just once; the ten biggest clones take up 0.65% to 0.75%. The germline gives CDR1 SGHAT, CDR2 FQNNGV. Trimming stripped 5 bases from V and 7 bases from J, with 12 bases between. This CDR3 spans 13 amino acids. Healthy Caucasian individuals from Russia aged about 6 to 90 served as donors. The sample was also linked to a second study, of T cells of mothers and their children.

The V gene is TRBV11-2, the J gene TRBJ2-1, with D possibly being TRBD2 (5 bases). The sequence was obtained from a girl aged 2-10 years in good health. Sequencing was carried out using blood. The CDR3 region has the DNA TGTGCCAGCAGCGGGAGCGCCGTAAATGAGCAGTTCTTC. Encoded protein: CASSGSAVNEQFF.